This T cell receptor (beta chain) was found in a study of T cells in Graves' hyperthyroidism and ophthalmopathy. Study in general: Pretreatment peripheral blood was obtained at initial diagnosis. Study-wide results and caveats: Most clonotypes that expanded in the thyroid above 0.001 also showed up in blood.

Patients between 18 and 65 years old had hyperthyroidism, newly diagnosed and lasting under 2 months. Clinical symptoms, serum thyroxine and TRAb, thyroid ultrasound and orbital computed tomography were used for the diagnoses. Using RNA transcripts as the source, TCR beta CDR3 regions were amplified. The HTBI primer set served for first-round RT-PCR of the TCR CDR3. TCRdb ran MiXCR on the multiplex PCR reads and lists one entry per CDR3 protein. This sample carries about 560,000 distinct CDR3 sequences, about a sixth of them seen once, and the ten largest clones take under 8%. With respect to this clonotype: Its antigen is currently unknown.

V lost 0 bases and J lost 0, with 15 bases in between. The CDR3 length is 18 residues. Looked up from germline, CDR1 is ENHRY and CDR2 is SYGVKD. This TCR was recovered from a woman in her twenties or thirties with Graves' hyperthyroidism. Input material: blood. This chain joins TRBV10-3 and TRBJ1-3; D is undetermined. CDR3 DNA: TGTGCCATCAGTGAGTCGAGAGACTTTATCTCCTCTGGAAACACCATATATTTT. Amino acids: CAISESRDFISSGNTIYF.